The 17 T cell receptor beta chains presented below share a single source sample, sequenced in a study of post-analysis software for immune sequencing data. Included in the TCR beta cDNA libraries were unique molecular identifiers. From the PCR reads, TCRdb called clonotypes with MiXCR, one entry per CDR3 protein. The profile shows 180,000 or so distinct CDR3 sequences, around 30% of them singletons. Their specific antigens are unknown. Study outcomes and limitations: Controls had lower frequencies than patients of roughly five TRBV segments, which included TRBV5-6, TRBV5-1 and TRBV20-1.

The sequenced sample consisted of blood. Receptors were obtained from a girl under 18 with multiple sclerosis.

At least ten counts were recorded for this clonotype. The J gene is TRBJ1-5, the V gene TRBV6-4; D not resolved. CDR1 is MRHNA and CDR2 is SNTAGT in the germline V gene. Trimming removed 3 bases from V and 0 bases from J, with 9 bases in between. CDR3 length: 15 residues. The CDR3 spells CASSESKDSNQPQHF. CDR3 in DNA: TGTGCCAGCAGTGAATCAAAAGATAGCAATCAGCCCCAGCATTTT.

This clonotype was counted at least ten times. The chain has TRBV5-6 and TRBJ2-7, with 7 bases that match TRBD2. J gave up 5 bases and V 4 bases, and 6 bases lay outside the gene matches. Germline CDR1 SGHDT, CDR2 YYEEEE. The CDR3 runs to 13 residues. DNA for the CDR3: TGTGCCAGCAGCCCGGAACTAGCGAACGAGCAGTACTTC. It is translated as CASSPELANEQYF.

This clonotype was observed once. A read error may explain this, as a much larger clone is one base away. The J gene is TRBJ2-5, the V gene TRBV7-8, with D tentatively TRBD1 (6 bases). TRBJ2-7 explains the end of the DNA better; the J call may be wrong. Germline V gives CDR1 SGHVS, CDR2 FQNEAQ. The CDR3 length is 16 residues. The DNA for the CDR3 is TGTGCCGGCAGCTTCAGTCACACAGGGAGCGGATACGAGCAGTACTTC. Its translation is CAGSFSHTGSGYEQYF.

The V and J genes are TRBV3-1 and TRBJ1-1, with 10 positions matching TRBD1. J was trimmed by 4 bases and V by 1 base; bases with no gene match: 0. Germline V gene data show CDR1 as LGHDT and CDR2 as YNNKEL (reference sequence). CDR3 length: 14 amino acids. The CDR3 reads CASSQGTGGTEAFF. The DNA of the CDR3 is TGTGCCAGCAGCCAAGGGACAGGGGGCACTGAAGCTTTCTTT. Supplemented by reference TRBV3-1 and TRBJ1-1, the full variable domain reads DTAVSQTPKYLVTQMGNDKSIKCEQNLGHDTMYWYKQDSKKFLKIMFSYNNKELIINETVPNRFSPKSPDKAHLNLHINSLELGDSAVYFCASSQGTGGTEAFFGQGTRLTVV.

This clonotype was seen only once. The chain carries TRBV11-2 and TRBJ2-1; TRBD2 aligns across 14 bases. The ends lost 4 bases at V and 6 bases at J; junction bases unmatched: 5. Germline loops: CDR1 SGHAT, CDR2 FQNNGV. This CDR3 contains 16 residues. This CDR3 is CASSSRLAGGINEQFF. The CDR3 coding sequence is TGTGCCAGCAGCTCCAGACTAGCGGGAGGGATCAATGAGCAGTTCTTC.

This clonotype was recorded many times. The CDR3 loop is CATSDSAVRRDTQYF. The CDR3 nucleotides are TGTGCCACCAGTGATTCCGCCGTCCGAAGGGATACGCAGTATTTT. The chain uses TRBV24-1 and TRBJ2-3; D uncertain. V lost 2 bases, J lost 6 bases, and 14 bases lay in between. This CDR3 is built from 15 residues. Germline V CDR1 and CDR2: KGHDR, SFDVKD.

This clonotype has ten or more counts. This sequence joins TRBV10-3 and TRBJ2-7; D possibly corresponds to TRBD2 (5 bases). This CDR3 spans 16 amino acids. The germline V gene encodes CDR1 ENHRY and CDR2 SYGVKD. V was cut by 2 bases and J by 0 bases, with 14 bases left in between. For the CDR3, the DNA is TGTGCCATCAGTGAGGACGGAGCGGACCTCTCCTACGAGCAGTACTTC. Protein: CAISEDGADLSYEQYF.

As to this clonotype: The junction shows a germline mismatch at one end, possibly a read error. The chain carries TRBV7-8 and TRBJ2-3, with 13 bases identical to TRBD2. Germline lookup yields CDR1 SGHVS and CDR2 FQNEAQ. The CDR3 consists of 17 residues. CDR3 sequence (DNA): TGTGCCAGCAGCACCCTAGGGACTAGCGGGACGCGAGATATGCAGTATTTT. Translated, it gives CASSTLGTSGTRDMQYF.

This clonotype was found a few times. The chain links TRBV5-1 to TRBJ1-5; D ambiguous. Germline V CDR1 and CDR2: SGHRS, YFSETQ. CDR3 length: 14 amino acids. Trimming shortened V by 0 bases and J by 3 bases, and 7 bases separated the two germline ends. CDR3 in DNA: TGCGCCAGCAGCTTGGAGAGGACCAATCAGCCCCAGCATTTT. Translation: CASSLERTNQPQHF.

Notes on this clonotype: One end of the junction does not line up with germline, which may come from a read error. The chain uses TRBV5-1 and TRBJ2-1; 7 bases fit TRBD2. CDR1 is SGHRS, CDR2 YFSETQ, per germline. The CDR3 covers 16 residues. CDR3 residues: CASGFGGGPSYNEQFF. CDR3 in DNA: TGCGCCAGCGGCTTCGGGGGAGGGCCCTCCTACAATGAGCAGTTCTTC.

This clonotype was recorded many times. One end of the junction is discordant with germline, which a read error may explain. The chain uses TRBV20-1 and TRBJ2-1; a possible D gene is TRBD2 (6 bases). The germline gives CDR1 DFQATT, CDR2 SNEGSKA (reference sequence). The CDR3 is 14 residues long. CDR3 nucleotide sequence: TGTCACTCCGACCGGAGGGGAGTCTACAATGAGCAGTTCTTC. This sequence encodes CHSDRRGVYNEQFF.

This clonotype was picked up one time. The chain carries TRBV29-1 and TRBJ2-7, with D maybe TRBD2 (6 bases). The V end lost 6 bases, the J end lost 0 bases, and 15 bases lay between the germline ends. The CDR3 is 14 residues long. Germline V lookup: CDR1 SQVTM, CDR2 ANQGSEA. CDR3 protein: CSVAGRTSSYEQYF. In nucleotides, the CDR3 is TGCAGCGTGGCGGGACGGACAAGCTCCTACGAGCAGTACTTC.

On this clonotype: A much bigger clone sits one base away, suggesting this may be a read error. The V and J genes are TRBV5-1 and TRBJ2-1; TRBD2 matches 8 bases. TRBJ2-7 matches the DNA end more closely, so the J call is doubtful. Germline V gene lookup returns CDR1 SGHRS and CDR2 YFSETQ. The CDR3 sequence is 13 residues long. The CDR3 region is CASSLGLDNEQYF. The DNA of the CDR3 is TGCGCCAGCAGCCTGGGACTAGACAATGAGCAGTACTTC.

The V call is TRBV20-1, the J call TRBJ1-5; D may be TRBD1 (5 bases). V was shortened by 0 bases and J by 4 bases, with 13 bases between the two germline ends. The CDR3 consists of 15 residues. Germline V CDR1 and CDR2: DFQATT, SNEGSKA (reference sequence). DNA for the CDR3: TGCAGTGCTAGAGATCAAGCGCGGGGGAATCAGCCCCAGCATTTT. This gives the protein CSARDQARGNQPQHF.

This clonotype was seen a handful of times. The V gene is TRBV11-2, the J gene TRBJ2-3; 11 nucleotides match TRBD1. CDR3 size: 15 residues. V was clipped by 5 bases and J by 6 bases; unmatched bases: 7. Germline CDR1 is SGHAT and CDR2 is FQNNGV. The CDR3 nucleotides are TGTGCCAGCAGCCCGTGGACAGGGGGCTCCGATACGCAGTATTTT. This sequence encodes CASSPWTGGSDTQYF.

The chain combines TRBV7-2 with TRBJ1-6; D is ambiguous. Germline-derived CDR1 and CDR2 are SGHTA and FQGNSA. This CDR3 region has 14 residues. V was pared by 2 bases and J by 5 bases, with 7 bases between. CDR3 bases: TGTGCCAGCAGCTTATTACGGAATAATTCACCCCTCCACTTT. Its protein product is CASSLLRNNSPLHF. Full variable domain (missing parts from reference TRBV7-2 and TRBJ1-6): GAGVSQSPSNKVTEKGKDVELRCDPISGHTALYWYRQSLGQGLEFLIYFQGNSAPDKSGLPSDRFSAERTGGSVSTLTIQRTQQEDSAVYLCASSLLRNNSPLHFGNGTRLTVT.

This clonotype was seen just once. This may arise from a read error, as a much more abundant clone is one base away. The CDR3 nucleotides are TGCAGTGCTAGGGGACTAGCGGAATACAATGAGCAGTTCTTC. Residues: CSARGLAEYNEQFF. This chain links TRBV20-1 with TRBJ2-1; 11 bases match TRBD2. CDR1 is DFQATT, CDR2 SNEGSKA, per germline (reference sequence). The CDR3 runs to 14 residues. Trimming at V came to 3 bases and at J to 4 bases, leaving 2 bases not matched to a gene.